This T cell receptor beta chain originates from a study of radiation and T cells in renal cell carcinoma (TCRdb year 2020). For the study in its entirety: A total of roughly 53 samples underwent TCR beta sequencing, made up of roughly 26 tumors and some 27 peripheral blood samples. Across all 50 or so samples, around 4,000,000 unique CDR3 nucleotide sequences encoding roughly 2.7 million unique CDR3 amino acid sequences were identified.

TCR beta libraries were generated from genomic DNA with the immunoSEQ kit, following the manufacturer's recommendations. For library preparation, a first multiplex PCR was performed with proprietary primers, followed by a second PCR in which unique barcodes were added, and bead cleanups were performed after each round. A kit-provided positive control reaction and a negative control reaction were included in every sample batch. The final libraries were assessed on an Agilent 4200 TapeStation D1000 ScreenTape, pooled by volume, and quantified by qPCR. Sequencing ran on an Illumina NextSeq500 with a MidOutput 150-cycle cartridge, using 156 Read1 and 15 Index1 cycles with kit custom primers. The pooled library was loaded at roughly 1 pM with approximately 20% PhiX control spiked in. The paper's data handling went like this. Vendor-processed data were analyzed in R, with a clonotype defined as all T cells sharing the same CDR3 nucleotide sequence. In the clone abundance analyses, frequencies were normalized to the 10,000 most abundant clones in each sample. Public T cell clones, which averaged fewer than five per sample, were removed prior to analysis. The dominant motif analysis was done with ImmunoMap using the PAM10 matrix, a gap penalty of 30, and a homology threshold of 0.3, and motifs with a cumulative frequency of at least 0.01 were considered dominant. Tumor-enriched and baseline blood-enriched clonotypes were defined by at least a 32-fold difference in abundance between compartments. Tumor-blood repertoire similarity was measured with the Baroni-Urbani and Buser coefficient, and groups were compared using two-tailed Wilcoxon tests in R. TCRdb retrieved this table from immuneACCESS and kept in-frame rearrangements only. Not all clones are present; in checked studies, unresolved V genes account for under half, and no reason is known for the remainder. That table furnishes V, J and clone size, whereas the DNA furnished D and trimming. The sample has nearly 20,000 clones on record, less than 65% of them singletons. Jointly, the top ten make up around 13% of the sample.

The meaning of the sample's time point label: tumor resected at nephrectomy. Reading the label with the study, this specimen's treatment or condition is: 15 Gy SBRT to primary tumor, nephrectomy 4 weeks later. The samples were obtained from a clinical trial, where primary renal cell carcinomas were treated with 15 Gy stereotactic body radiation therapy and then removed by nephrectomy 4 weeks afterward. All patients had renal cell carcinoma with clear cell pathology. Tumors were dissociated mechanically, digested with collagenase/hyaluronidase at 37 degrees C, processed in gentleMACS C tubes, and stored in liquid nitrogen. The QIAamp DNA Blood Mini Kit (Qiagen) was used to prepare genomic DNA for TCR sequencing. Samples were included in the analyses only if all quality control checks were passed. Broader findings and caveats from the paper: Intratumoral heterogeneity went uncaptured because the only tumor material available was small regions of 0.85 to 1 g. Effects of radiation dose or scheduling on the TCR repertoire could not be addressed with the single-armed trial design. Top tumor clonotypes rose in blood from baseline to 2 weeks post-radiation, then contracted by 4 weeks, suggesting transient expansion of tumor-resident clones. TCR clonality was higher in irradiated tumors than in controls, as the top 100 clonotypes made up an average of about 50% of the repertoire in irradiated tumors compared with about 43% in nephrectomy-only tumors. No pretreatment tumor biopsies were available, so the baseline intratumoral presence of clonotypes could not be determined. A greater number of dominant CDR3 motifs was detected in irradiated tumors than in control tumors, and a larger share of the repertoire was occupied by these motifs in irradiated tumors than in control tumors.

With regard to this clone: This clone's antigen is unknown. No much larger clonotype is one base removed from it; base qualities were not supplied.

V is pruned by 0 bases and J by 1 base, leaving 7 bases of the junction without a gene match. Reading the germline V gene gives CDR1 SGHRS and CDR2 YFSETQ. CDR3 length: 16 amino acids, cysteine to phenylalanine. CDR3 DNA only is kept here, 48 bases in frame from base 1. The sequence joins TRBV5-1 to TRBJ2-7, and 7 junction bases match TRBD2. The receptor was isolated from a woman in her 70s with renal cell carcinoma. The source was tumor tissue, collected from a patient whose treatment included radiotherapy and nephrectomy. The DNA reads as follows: TGCGCCAGCAGCTTGGGGTCACTAGCGTCGTCCTACGAGCAGTACTTC. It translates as CASSLGSLASSYEQYF.